Listed here are 24 T cell receptor beta chains from one sample, sequenced in a study of blood T cell repertoires in COVID-19. Profiled with immunoSEQ multiplex PCR; TCRdb holds only in-frame clones, not every one. The sample gives around 57,000 clones, around 86% of which show up once; about 8.3% is in the top ten. Input material: peripheral blood. The receptor set was obtained from a man over 45 with active COVID-19.

The chain has TRBV5-1 and TRBJ2-1; D is unclear. Trimming removed 4 bases at V and 0 bases at J, with 11 bases between. Germline-derived CDR1 and CDR2 are SGHRS and YFSETQ. The CDR3 has 15 amino acids. In DNA, the CDR3 is TGCGCCAGCAGCCCCCTTTCCGGCTCCTACAATGAGCAGTTCTTC. It translates to CASSPLSGSYNEQFF.

CDR3 in DNA: TGTGCCAGCAGTCACGGGCGGGGTAACACTGAAGCTTTCTTT. Amino acid sequence: CASSHGRGNTEAFF. The chain combines TRBV5-5 with TRBJ1-1, with D hard to call. This CDR3 contains 14 residues. CDR1 is SGHKS, CDR2 YYEKEE, per germline (reference sequence). With 5 bases removed from V and 2 bases from J, the gap between germline ends came to 13 bases. The full variable domain, completed using reference TRBV5-5 and TRBJ1-1, is DAGVTQSPTHLIKTRGQQVTLRCSPISGHKSVSWYQQVLGQGPQFIFQYYEKEERGRGNFPDRFSARQFPNYSSELNVNALLLGDSALYLCASSHGRGNTEAFFGQGTRLTVV.

This chain joins TRBV9 and TRBJ2-1; 10 bases are a match to TRBD2. Germline V lookup: CDR1 SGDLS, CDR2 YYNGEE. CDR3 size: 15 residues. V lost 4 bases to trimming and J lost 4 bases; unmatched junction nucleotides: 5. CDR3: CASSFSGGPYNEQFF. Here the CDR3 DNA reads TGTGCCAGCAGCTTTAGCGGGGGGCCTTACAATGAGCAGTTCTTC.

V gene TRBV5-1 combines with J gene TRBJ2-1, with a weak D call TRBD2 (5 bases). Trimming removed 4 bases from V and 7 bases from J, with 15 bases in between. The CDR3 contains 14 residues. Germline V lookup: CDR1 SGHRS, CDR2 YFSETQ. This chain's CDR3 is CASSATGDLNEQFF. The CDR3, as DNA: TGCGCCAGCAGCGCCACCGGGGATTTAAATGAGCAGTTCTTC.

The V gene is TRBV6-5, the J gene TRBJ1-1; perhaps TRBD1 as D (5 bases). V lost 6 bases, J lost 5 bases, and 10 bases lay in between. The CDR3 sequence is 12 residues long. Germline CDR1 reads MNHEY; CDR2 reads SVGAGI. CDR3 amino acids: CASSQGRTEAFF. DNA of the CDR3: TGTGCCAGCAGCCAGGGAAGAACTGAAGCTTTCTTT.

The CDR3 sequence: CASSFSPGEGNTIYF. The CDR3 nucleotides read TGTGCCAGCAGCTTTAGCCCGGGGGAAGGAAACACCATATATTTT. The V and J genes are TRBV5-6 and TRBJ1-3; D perhaps matches TRBD1 (5 bases). The length of the CDR3 is 15 residues. The V gene lost 2 bases and the J gene lost 4 bases, with 13 bases spanning the gap. Germline CDR1 reads SGHDT; CDR2 reads YYEEEE.

The chain couples TRBV30 to TRBJ2-2; D is possibly TRBD2 (6 bases). V dropped 1 base and J dropped 5 bases, with 14 bases sitting between them. Germline V gene lookup returns CDR1 GTSNPN and CDR2 SVGIG (reference sequence). CDR3 length: 15 amino acids. In DNA form, the CDR3 reads TGTGCCTGGAGTGCATTCCGGGACTCAACCGGGGAGCTGTTTTTT. This translates into CAWSAFRDSTGELFF.

The chain is built from TRBV9 and TRBJ1-4; D is possibly TRBD1 (6 bases). The germline V gene has CDR1 SGDLS and CDR2 YYNGEE. V dropped 1 base and J dropped 8 bases, with 12 bases sitting between them. The CDR3 is 14 residues long. The CDR3 region has the DNA TGTGCCAGCAGCGTATCAGGGGCAGGGGAAAAACTGTTTTTT. Translating gives CASSVSGAGEKLFF.

This clone was counted between two and nine times. The V and J genes are TRBV19 and TRBJ2-7; D perhaps matches TRBD2 (6 bases). Germline V gene data show CDR1 as LNHDA and CDR2 as SQIVND (reference sequence). The V and J ends lost 1 base and 9 bases respectively, with 13 bases between them. The CDR3 extends over 13 amino acids. CDR3 DNA: TGTGCCAGTAGTATAGCCGGGACTGTTGCGCAGTACTTC. Translation: CASSIAGTVAQYF.

The chain employs TRBV5-1 and TRBJ1-3; 9 bases agree with TRBD1. Germline V lookup: CDR1 SGHRS, CDR2 YFSETQ. This CDR3 region has 15 residues. Trimming at V came to 3 bases and at J to 3 bases, leaving 4 bases not matched to a gene. In DNA form, the CDR3 reads TGCGCCAGCAGCTCGACAGGGGGGATTGGAAACACCATATATTTT. Translated, it gives CASSSTGGIGNTIYF.

The chain combines TRBV28 with TRBJ2-7, with D possibly matching TRBD1 (6 bases). The CDR3 extends over 15 amino acids. Germline V gene lookup returns CDR1 MDHEN and CDR2 SYDVKM. With 10 bases removed from V and 3 bases from J, the gap between germline ends came to 22 bases. For the CDR3, the DNA is TGTGCCACCAAATCCGGGACACCTATTCACTACGAGCAGTACTTC. Amino acids: CATKSGTPIHYEQYF. Filled out from reference TRBV28 and TRBJ2-7, the complete variable domain reads DVKVTQSSRYLVKRTGEKVFLECVQDMDHENMFWYRQDPGLGLRLIYFSYDVKMKEKGDIPEGYSVSREKKERFSLILESASTNQTSMYLCATKSGTPIHYEQYFGPGTRLTVT.

The rearrangement uses TRBV7-6 and TRBJ1-1; D uncertain. The CDR3 is made up of 15 amino acids. The germline V gene encodes CDR1 SGHVS and CDR2 FNYEAQ. V was pared by 1 base and J by 0 bases, with 9 bases between. The CDR3 bases are TGTGCCAGCAGCTTAGGGGCCGACGTGAACACTGAAGCTTTCTTT. Amino acids: CASSLGADVNTEAFF.

This chain connects TRBV30 to TRBJ1-1; D call uncertain. The CDR3 consists of 15 residues. Germline loops: CDR1 GTSNPN, CDR2 SVGIG (reference sequence). V shed 0 bases and J shed 1 base, with 12 bases lying between them. The CDR3 sequence: CAWSVRAGANTEAFF. CDR3 nucleotides: TGTGCCTGGAGTGTGAGGGCCGGAGCGAACACTGAAGCTTTCTTT.

The genes are TRBV28 and TRBJ2-7; D might be TRBD2 (6 bases). V gave up 6 bases and J gave up 3 bases, with 12 bases separating them. The germline gives CDR1 MDHEN, CDR2 SYDVKM. This CDR3 is built from 13 residues. CDR3 sequence reads: CASSPGLNYEQYF. The CDR3 nucleotides read TGTGCCAGCAGCCCAGGACTAAACTACGAGCAGTACTTC.

The CDR3 loop is CASSPYPARVGSYEQYF. The CDR3 region has the DNA TGTGCCAGCAGTCCATATCCCGCCAGGGTGGGTTCCTACGAGCAGTACTTC. The V call is TRBV28, the J call TRBJ2-7; TRBD1 is a possible D gene (5 bases). The V gene lost 5 bases and the J gene lost 1 base, with 21 bases spanning the gap. The CDR3 is made up of 17 amino acids. Germline V gene data show CDR1 as MDHEN and CDR2 as SYDVKM.

The chain joins TRBV9 to TRBJ2-1; TRBD2 matches at 10 bases. The CDR3 runs to 18 residues. In germline, CDR1 is SGDLS, CDR2 YYNGEE. Trimming at V came to 2 bases and at J to 8 bases, leaving 16 bases not matched to a gene. CDR3 in amino acids: CASSVSTPLAGVFDEQFF. CDR3 DNA: TGTGCCAGCAGCGTTAGTACTCCCCTAGCGGGAGTCTTCGATGAGCAGTTCTTC.

In this sample, this clone turned up a few times. The chain uses TRBV5-1 and TRBJ1-3, with D hard to call. The CDR3 spans 15 residues. CDR1 is SGHRS and CDR2 is YFSETQ in the germline V gene. V gave up 5 bases and J gave up 0 bases, with 12 bases separating them. The CDR3 DNA reads as TGCGCCAGCAGGGACTCCCGGAGCTCTGGAAACACCATATATTTT. It yields the protein CASRDSRSSGNTIYF.

The chain is built from TRBV3-1 (or the pseudogene TRBV3-2) and TRBJ2-3; 7 nucleotides line up with TRBD1. This CDR3 has 15 amino acids. The V and J ends lost 4 bases and 2 bases, in that order; junction bases with no gene match: 6. Germline loops: CDR1 LGHDT, CDR2 YNNKEL (reference sequence). The CDR3 region is CASSRGTVNTDTQYF. As DNA, the CDR3 is TGTGCCAGCAGCCGAGGGACAGTGAACACAGATACGCAGTATTTT.

J is TRBJ1-4 and V is TRBV4-3; D is unclear. CDR1 is LGHNA and CDR2 is YSLEER in the germline V gene. The CDR3 runs to 15 residues. V lost 0 bases to trimming and J lost 8 bases, with 13 bases between them. The CDR3 loop reads CASSQDSGGEEKLFF. Written as DNA, the CDR3 is TGCGCCAGCAGCCAAGATTCAGGAGGAGAGGAAAAACTGTTTTTT.

The chain recombines TRBV28 with TRBJ2-5; D is perhaps TRBD1 (6 bases). Germline V gene lookup returns CDR1 MDHEN and CDR2 SYDVKM. V was shortened by 10 bases and J by 3 bases, with 15 bases between the two germline ends. This CDR3 has 13 residues. The CDR3: CATKPGVEETQYF. In nucleotides, the CDR3 is TGTGCCACCAAGCCAGGGGTCGAAGAGACCCAGTACTTC.

The chain carries TRBV4-2 and TRBJ2-5, with 8 positions matching TRBD1. V trimming: 4 bases; J trimming: 0 bases; junction bases outside the gene matches: 7. The germline gives CDR1 LGHNA, CDR2 YNFKEQ. The CDR3 spans 16 residues. The CDR3 DNA reads as TGTGCCAGCAGCCTTAAACAGGGGGTGTACCAAGAGACCCAGTACTTC. This gives the protein CASSLKQGVYQETQYF.

V and J are TRBV4-2 and TRBJ2-3; 10 bases line up with TRBD2. Trimming at V came to 3 bases and at J to 4 bases, leaving 7 bases not matched to a gene. CDR3 size: 16 residues. Germline V gene data show CDR1 as LGHNA and CDR2 as YNFKEQ. The CDR3 protein is CASSQEASGRSDTQYF. In nucleotides, the CDR3 is TGTGCCAGCAGCCAGGAAGCTAGCGGGAGATCAGATACGCAGTATTTT.

The chain recombines TRBV2 with TRBJ2-3; a weak D match, TRBD2 (6 bases). CDR1 is SNHLY, CDR2 FYNNEI, per germline. Trimming took 4 bases from V and 6 from J, leaving 17 bases between them. This CDR3 region has 15 residues. In DNA form, the CDR3 reads TGTGCCAGCAGTGCCCTCCAGCGGGCTGGGGATACGCAGTATTTT. Its protein product is CASSALQRAGDTQYF.

The V gene is TRBV29-1, the J gene TRBJ1-4, with D perhaps TRBD1 (6 bases). This CDR3 region has 14 residues. Trimming removed 1 base from V and 5 bases from J, with 11 bases in between. Germline lookup yields CDR1 SQVTM and CDR2 ANQGSEA. CDR3 bases: TGCAGCGTTGAAGGGACAGCTGGGAATGAAAAACTGTTTTTT. This encodes CSVEGTAGNEKLFF.